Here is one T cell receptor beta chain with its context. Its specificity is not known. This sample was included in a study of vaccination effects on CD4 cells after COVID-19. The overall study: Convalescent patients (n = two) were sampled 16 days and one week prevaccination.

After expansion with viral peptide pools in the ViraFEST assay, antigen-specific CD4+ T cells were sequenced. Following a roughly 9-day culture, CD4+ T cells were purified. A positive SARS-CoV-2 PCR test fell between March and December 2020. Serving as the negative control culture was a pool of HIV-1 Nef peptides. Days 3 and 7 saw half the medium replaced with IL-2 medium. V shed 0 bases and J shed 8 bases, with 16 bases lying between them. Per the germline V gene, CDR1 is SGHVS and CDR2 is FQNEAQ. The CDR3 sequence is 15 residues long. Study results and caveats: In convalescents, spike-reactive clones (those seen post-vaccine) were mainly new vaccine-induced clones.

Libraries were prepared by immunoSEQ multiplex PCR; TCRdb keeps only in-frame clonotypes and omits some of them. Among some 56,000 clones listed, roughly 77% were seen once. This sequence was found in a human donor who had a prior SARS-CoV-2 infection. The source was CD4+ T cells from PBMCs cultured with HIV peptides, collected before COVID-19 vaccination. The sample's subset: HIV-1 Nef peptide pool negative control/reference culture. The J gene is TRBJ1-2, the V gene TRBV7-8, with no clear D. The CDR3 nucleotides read TGTGCCAGCAGCTTAGCATCGAAGGTTTTGGCGGGCTACACCTTC. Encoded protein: CASSLASKVLAGYTF.